Reported below is one TCR beta chain. It was during active infection that Seattle patients were enrolled and then longitudinally followed. TCRdb's table, derived via immunoSEQ multiplex PCR, lists solely in-frame clones and lacks some. The sample holds nearly 350,000 clones, about nine tenths seen once. The data derive from a study of blood T cell repertoires in COVID-19. Study in general: Spain, Italy and the United States supplied samples that represented acute and convalescent COVID-19.

The sequenced sample consisted of peripheral blood. The clonotype originates from a woman aged 45-59 years with COVID-19, enrolled during active disease.

The CDR3 DNA is TGCGCCAGCAGTGAGGGTGGGAGAGCGAATGAGCAGTTCTTC. Translation: CASSEGGRANEQFF. The chain uses TRBV10-1 and TRBJ2-1; a possible D gene is TRBD2 (5 bases). The germline V gene has CDR1 WNHNN and CDR2 SYGVQD (reference sequence). This CDR3 region has 14 residues. Trimming cost V 2 bases and J 7 bases, with 12 bases left between them.